One and the same sample provided the 27 T cell receptor beta chains below, sequenced in a study of identical twins. TCRdb fed the 5' RACE reads into MiXCR, producing one record per CDR3 protein. The sample has hundreds of thousands of distinct CDR3 sequences, 6.5% to 9% seen once; the top ten hold roughly 5%. These same data were also listed under a study on yellow fever vaccine responses in identical twins.

Sequencing input: CD8+ T cells sorted from blood. These TCRs come from a woman between 18 and 29 years old in good health.

The chain uses TRBV28 and TRBJ1-1; D is undetermined. The germline V gene encodes CDR1 MDHEN and CDR2 SYDVKM. This CDR3 is 10 amino acids long. Trimming took off 7 bases at V and 4 bases at J, with 4 bases between the two ends. The CDR3 DNA sequence: TGTGCCAGCAAGGCCACTGAAGCTTTCTTT. It specifies CASKATEAFF.

The chain uses TRBV11-3 and TRBJ2-3, with D tentatively TRBD1 (6 bases). Germline V gives CDR1 SGHNT, CDR2 YENEEA. The CDR3 is 16 amino acids. The germline V and J ends were trimmed by 1 base and 2 bases, with 13 bases remaining between them. CDR3 protein: CASSLGQGSNTDTQYF. The CDR3 region has the DNA TGTGCCAGCAGCTTAGGGCAGGGGAGCAACACAGATACGCAGTATTTT. Full variable domain (outside the CDR3, taken from reference TRBV11-3 and TRBJ2-3): EAGVVQSPRYKIIEKKQPVAFWCNPISGHNTLYWYLQNLGQGPELLIRYENEEAVDDSQLPKDRFSAERLKGVDSTLKIQPAELGDSAVYLCASSLGQGSNTDTQYFGPGTRLTVL.

The chain carries TRBV29-1 and TRBJ2-7, with 12 bases that match TRBD1. In germline, CDR1 is SQVTM, CDR2 ANQGSEA. The CDR3 spans 14 residues. Trimming removed 2 bases from V and 7 bases from J; junction bases left unmatched: 6. The chain's CDR3 is CSVESGTGGMEQYF. As DNA, the CDR3 is TGCAGCGTTGAATCCGGGACAGGGGGCATGGAGCAGTACTTC.

This clonotype was picked up a small number of times. This chain joins TRBV18 and TRBJ2-7; D ambiguous. The germline V and J ends were trimmed by 3 bases and 5 bases, with 8 bases remaining between them. The CDR3 consists of 12 residues. Germline V gene sequence: CDR1 KGHSH, CDR2 LQKENI. The CDR3 DNA reads TGTGCCAGCTCACCCTATTTTGACGAGCAGTACTTC. Amino acids: CASSPYFDEQYF.

The rearrangement uses TRBV6-1 and TRBJ2-2; 8 nucleotides agree with TRBD2. With 6 bases clipped from V and 4 bases from J, the junction kept 7 bases outside the gene matches. There are 15 residues in the CDR3. Germline CDR1 and CDR2: MNHNS and SASEGT. The CDR3 loop is CASSARGGRTGELFF. For the CDR3, the DNA is TGTGCCAGCAGCGCCCGGGGGGGCCGCACCGGGGAGCTGTTTTTT.

This clonotype was counted at least ten times. The chain recombines TRBV9 with TRBJ1-1; no definite D call. The V gene's germline CDR1 is SGDLS and CDR2 YYNGEE. The CDR3 is made up of 13 amino acids. With 4 bases removed from V and 0 bases from J, the gap between germline ends came to 7 bases. The CDR3 sequence: CASSSSLNTEAFF. In DNA form, the CDR3 reads TGTGCCAGCAGCTCAAGTTTGAACACTGAAGCTTTCTTT.

This clonotype showed up many times. The chain recombines TRBV5-6 with TRBJ2-1; 9 bases align to TRBD1. Germline V gives CDR1 SGHDT, CDR2 YYEEEE. The CDR3 totals 16 residues. Trimming at V came to 4 bases and at J to 1 base, leaving 6 bases not matched to a gene. The chain's CDR3 is CASSGDREASYNEQFF. CDR3 sequence (DNA): TGTGCCAGCAGCGGGGACAGGGAGGCATCCTACAATGAGCAGTTCTTC.

This clonotype has ten or more counts. The rearrangement joins TRBV4-2 to TRBJ2-2; the D gene is possibly TRBD1 (5 bases). The CDR3 is 16 residues long. V lost 1 base, J lost 6 bases, and 15 bases lay in between. Germline V gene lookup returns CDR1 LGHNA and CDR2 YNFKEQ. The CDR3 region has the DNA TGTGCCAGCAGCCAAGGGCAGGCTATAGGGGCCGGGGAGCTGTTTTTT. This translates into CASSQGQAIGAGELFF.

The table lists this clonotype with many counts. The chain couples TRBV27 to TRBJ1-2, with D unclear. Trimming shortened V by 3 bases and J by 7 bases, and 15 bases separated the two germline ends. The germline V gene has CDR1 MNHEY and CDR2 SMNVEV (reference sequence). The CDR3 is 14 amino acids. The CDR3 here is CASSFGRMDGGYTF. CDR3 nucleotides: TGTGCCAGCAGTTTTGGTCGGATGGACGGTGGCTACACCTTC.

The J gene is TRBJ1-6, the V gene TRBV2, with TRBD1 matching over 7 bases. The V and J ends lost 7 bases and 4 bases, in that order; junction bases with no gene match: 4. This CDR3 contains 14 residues. CDR1 and CDR2 from the germline V gene are SNHLY and FYNNEI. The CDR3 sequence is CASKETGYNSPLHF. The CDR3 coding sequence is TGTGCCAGCAAGGAGACAGGGTATAATTCACCCCTCCACTTT.

The gene calls are TRBV7-3 and TRBJ2-7; TRBD1 or TRBD2 may be the D gene (5 bases each). Germline V gene lookup returns CDR1 SGHTA and CDR2 FQGTGA. CDR3 size: 14 residues. With 4 bases removed from V and 2 bases from J, the gap between germline ends came to 12 bases. CDR3 in DNA: TGTGCCAGCAGCTCAGACGAGGGGCCCTACGAGCAGTACTTC. It translates to CASSSDEGPYEQYF. Supplemented by reference TRBV7-3 and TRBJ2-7, the full variable domain reads GAGVSQTPSNKVTEKGKYVELRCDPISGHTALYWYRQSLGQGPEFLIYFQGTGAADDSGLPNDRFFAVRPEGSVSTLKIQRTERGDSAVYLCASSSDEGPYEQYFGPGTRLTVT.

The chain has TRBV28 and TRBJ2-5; no clear D gene. Germline loops: CDR1 MDHEN, CDR2 SYDVKM. Trimming pared 5 bases from V and 5 bases from J, leaving 18 bases between. This CDR3 has 15 residues. CDR3 sequence reads: CASSPEGFQMETQYF. CDR3 in DNA: TGTGCCAGCAGTCCCGAAGGCTTCCAGATGGAGACCCAGTACTTC.

The chain joins TRBV5-6 to TRBJ2-7; the D gene is possibly TRBD2 (6 bases). Trimming removed 4 bases from V and 0 bases from J, with 23 bases in between. This CDR3 region has 18 residues. In germline, CDR1 is SGHDT, CDR2 YYEEEE. CDR3: CASSLGTQVGIASYEQYF. The CDR3 nucleotides are TGTGCCAGCAGCCTAGGGACTCAAGTGGGAATAGCCTCCTACGAGCAGTACTTC. Looking up the rest from reference TRBV5-6 and TRBJ2-7 gives the full variable domain: DAGVTQSPTHLIKTRGQQVTLRCSPKSGHDTVSWYQQALGQGPQFIFQYYEEEERQRGNFPDRFSGHQFPNYSSELNVNALLLGDSALYLCASSLGTQVGIASYEQYFGPGTRLTVT.

This clonotype was found many times. V is TRBV12-3 or TRBV12-4 and J is TRBJ2-5, with D hard to call. This CDR3 comprises 13 residues. V gave up 5 bases and J gave up 1 base, with 8 bases separating them. In DNA form, the CDR3 reads TGTGCCAGCAGTCGACACCTCCAAGAGACCCAGTACTTC. Translating gives CASSRHLQETQYF.

The chain links TRBV7-8 to TRBJ2-3, with 15 bases identical to TRBD2. Germline CDR1 SGHVS, CDR2 FQNEAQ. The CDR3 runs to 18 residues. Trimming removed 5 bases from V and 4 bases from J; junction bases left unmatched: 10. CDR3 DNA: TGTGCCAGCAGCCTAGAGGGACTAGCGGGGGGAGCGGCAGATACGCAGTATTTT. Amino acids: CASSLEGLAGGAADTQYF.

This clonotype was observed a handful of times. V usage is TRBV4-1 and J usage is TRBJ2-1, with TRBD2 matching over 10 bases. This CDR3 contains 15 residues. V dropped 7 bases and J dropped 7; count of bases not matched to a gene: 10. The germline gives CDR1 MGHRA, CDR2 YSYEKL. In nucleotides, the CDR3 is TGCGCCAGCATGGAGAGGCTAGCGGGAGAGAATGAGCAGTTCTTC. Amino acids: CASMERLAGENEQFF.

This clonotype was seen repeatedly, ten times or more. The chain couples TRBV12-3 or TRBV12-4 to TRBJ1-6, with TRBD1 matching over 12 bases. The CDR3 length is 15 residues. After removal of 5 bases from V and 9 bases from J, the junction contained 5 bases not matched to a gene. CDR3 DNA: TGTGCCAGCAGTCAGGGACAGGGGGCGGGTTCACCCCTCCACTTT. Translation gives CASSQGQGAGSPLHF.

V usage is TRBV10-2 and J usage is TRBJ2-7, with D possibly called TRBD1 or TRBD2 (5 bases each). This CDR3 has 12 amino acids. Germline V gives CDR1 WSHSY, CDR2 SAAADI. Trimming cost V 10 bases and J 3 bases, with 13 bases left between them. The CDR3 DNA sequence: TGCGCCATCCAGGGACCGGACTACGAGCAGTACTTC. Its translation is CAIQGPDYEQYF.

This clonotype was detected only a few times. This chain joins TRBV15 and TRBJ2-1; the D gene could be TRBD1 or TRBD2 (5 bases each). The CDR3 has 16 amino acids. V was shortened by 1 base and J by 2 bases, with 12 bases between the two germline ends. CDR1 LNHNV and CDR2 YYDKDF come from the germline V gene (reference sequence). In DNA form, the CDR3 reads TGTGCCACCAGCAGAGGTCGGGACCCGACCTACAATGAGCAGTTCTTC. Translating gives CATSRGRDPTYNEQFF.

The J gene is TRBJ1-1, the V gene TRBV7-9, with TRBD1 identical over 8 bases. CDR1 and CDR2 (germline): SEHNR, FQNEAQ (reference sequence). The CDR3 spans 16 residues. Trimming took 5 bases from V and 0 from J; bases not matched to a gene: 8. CDR3 residues: CASSSAGGHMNTEAFF. The CDR3 DNA reads as TGTGCCAGCAGCAGCGCAGGGGGCCACATGAACACTGAAGCTTTCTTT.

The chain carries TRBV28 and TRBJ2-1; D call uncertain. The CDR3 has 13 amino acids. V gave up 4 bases and J gave up 5 bases, with 9 bases separating them. Per the germline V gene, CDR1 is MDHEN and CDR2 is SYDVKM. CDR3: CASSSWPDNEQFF. The CDR3 nucleotides read TGTGCCAGCAGTTCTTGGCCGGACAATGAGCAGTTCTTC.

This clonotype was detected only a few times. This sequence joins TRBV3-1 and TRBJ2-2, with 16 bases matching TRBD2. Germline V gene data show CDR1 as LGHDT and CDR2 as YNNKEL (reference sequence). This CDR3 has 17 amino acids. The junction had 4 bases not matched to a gene; V was cut back by 4 bases and J by 5 bases. This chain's CDR3 is CASSPGLAGGRTGELFF. Written as DNA, the CDR3 is TGTGCCAGCAGCCCGGGACTAGCGGGGGGGCGGACCGGGGAGCTGTTTTTT.

This clonotype was detected only a few times. This sequence joins TRBV12-3 or TRBV12-4 and TRBJ2-1; 11 nucleotides match TRBD1. The CDR3 runs to 15 residues. V shed 6 bases, J shed 12 bases, and the junction held 13 bases outside the gene matches. The CDR3 here is CASRRPGTGGWGQFF. The CDR3 DNA reads TGTGCCAGCAGGAGGCCCGGGACAGGGGGGTGGGGGCAGTTCTTC.

The chain joins TRBV7-8 to TRBJ2-1; 7 bases are shared with TRBD1. The CDR3 is made up of 15 amino acids. V lost 5 bases to trimming and J lost 4 bases; unmatched junction nucleotides: 8. Per germline, CDR1 SGHVS and CDR2 FQNEAQ. CDR3 residues: CASSQAGQAYNEQFF. The CDR3 nucleotides are TGTGCCAGCAGCCAGGCAGGACAGGCATACAATGAGCAGTTCTTC.

This clonotype was picked up one time. V gene TRBV11-2 combines with J gene TRBJ2-5; D is possibly TRBD1 or TRBD2 (6 bases each). The CDR3 totals 17 residues. V was clipped by 5 bases and J by 5 bases, with 24 bases between them. Germline CDR1 is SGHAT and CDR2 is FQNNGV. The CDR3: CASSLVGGRMVLETQYF. CDR3 nucleotides: TGTGCCAGCAGCCTCGTTGGGGGGCGAATGGTCCTGGAGACCCAGTACTTC.

This chain links TRBV27 with TRBJ2-7; 7 bases map to TRBD2. This CDR3 is 13 amino acids long. Germline V lookup: CDR1 MNHEY, CDR2 SMNVEV (reference sequence). V dropped 5 bases and J dropped 5; count of bases not matched to a gene: 6. DNA for the CDR3: TGTGCCAGCAGTCCGTCGGGGGGTCACGAGCAGTACGTC. Translating gives CASSPSGGHEQYV.

This clonotype was found many times. V gene TRBV7-2 combines with J gene TRBJ2-5; D gene ambiguous. This CDR3 region has 13 residues. Germline CDR1 reads SGHTA; CDR2 reads FQGNSA. V dropped 2 bases and J dropped 6 bases, with 10 bases sitting between them. The CDR3 here is CASSLYPSKTQYF. CDR3 in DNA: TGTGCCAGCAGCTTATATCCGTCGAAGACCCAGTACTTC. The whole variable domain, filled in from reference TRBV7-2 and TRBJ2-5, reads GAGVSQSPSNKVTEKGKDVELRCDPISGHTALYWYRQSLGQGLEFLIYFQGNSAPDKSGLPSDRFSAERTGGSVSTLTIQRTQQEDSAVYLCASSLYPSKTQYFGPGTRLLVL.